Below are 12 T cell receptor beta chains sequenced from a single sample in a study of blood T cell repertoires in COVID-19. Produced via immunoSEQ multiplex PCR; TCRdb's table is partial and in-frame only. The sample shows about 250,000 clones, 86% of them seen only once. Sequenced: PBMCs or T cells enriched from blood (not recorded which). The source is a man aged 35-49 years who had recovered from COVID-19.

There are many counts of this clone. This chain joins TRBV7-3 and TRBJ1-1; perhaps TRBD1 as D (5 bases). CDR1 and CDR2 (germline): SGHTA, FQGTGA. The CDR3 spans 15 residues. Trimming pared 2 bases from V and 3 bases from J, leaving 13 bases between. The CDR3 reads CASSLYQGGDTEAFF. DNA for the CDR3: TGTGCCAGCAGCTTATACCAGGGCGGGGACACTGAAGCTTTCTTT. Supplemented by reference TRBV7-3 and TRBJ1-1, the full variable domain reads GAGVSQTPSNKVTEKGKYVELRCDPISGHTALYWYRQSLGQGPEFLIYFQGTGAADDSGLPNDRFFAVRPEGSVSTLKIQRTERGDSAVYLCASSLYQGGDTEAFFGQGTRLTVV.

This sequence joins TRBV6-1 and TRBJ2-1; 8 bases map to TRBD1. The CDR3 loop spans 16 amino acids. After removal of 3 bases from V and 7 bases from J, the junction contained 11 bases not matched to a gene. Germline V CDR1 and CDR2: MNHNS, SASEGT. CDR3 residues: CASSDRDRGRVNEQFF. The CDR3 bases are TGTGCCAGCAGTGATCGTGACAGGGGACGTGTAAATGAGCAGTTCTTC.

The chain carries TRBV5-1 and TRBJ2-1, with 13 bases identical to TRBD2. V shed 0 bases and J 6 bases; nucleotides not matched to a gene: 6. This CDR3 has 17 amino acids. Germline assignment: CDR1 SGHRS and CDR2 YFSETQ. The CDR3 region has the DNA TGCGCCAGCAGCTTGGCGCCAGGGACTAGCGGGGTCAATGAGCAGTTCTTC. Its protein is CASSLAPGTSGVNEQFF.

The J gene is TRBJ1-2, the V gene TRBV5-1; 9 nucleotides match TRBD1. The J segment lost 7 bases and the V segment lost 4 bases, leaving 8 bases of the junction unmatched. Germline V CDR1 and CDR2: SGHRS, YFSETQ. The CDR3 length is 14 residues. CDR3 sequence: CASSGGQGKSGYTF. In DNA, the CDR3 is TGCGCCAGCAGCGGGGGACAGGGAAAATCTGGCTACACCTTC.

This clone was counted between two and nine times. The CDR3 nucleotides are TGCGCCAGCAGCTCCCAACTAGCGATGGGGTCCTACAATGAGCAGTTCTTC. This translates into CASSSQLAMGSYNEQFF. This rearrangement joins TRBV5-1 to TRBJ2-1; 7 positions agree with TRBD2. The CDR3 has 17 residues. V gave up 3 bases and J gave up 1 base; unmatched junction bases: 10. Looked up from germline, CDR1 is SGHRS and CDR2 is YFSETQ.

This clone has just a few counts. The V gene is TRBV11-2, the J gene TRBJ2-1; 7 nucleotides align to TRBD2. CDR3 length: 15 amino acids. V lost 7 bases and J lost 3; bases outside the gene matches: 9. Germline CDR1 is SGHAT and CDR2 is FQNNGV. The CDR3 is CASTLGGGLYNEQFF. For the CDR3, the DNA is TGTGCCAGCACCCTGGGGGGGGGTCTCTACAATGAGCAGTTCTTC.

This clone has just one count. The gene calls are TRBV5-6 and TRBJ2-7; a possible D gene is TRBD1 (5 bases). CDR1 and CDR2 from the germline V gene are SGHDT and YYEEEE. V dropped 0 bases and J dropped 1 base, with 11 bases sitting between them. This CDR3 is 15 amino acids long. The CDR3 region has the DNA TGTGCCAGCAGCTTGGAGAGCGCAGGGTCCTACGAGCAGTACTTC. Protein product: CASSLESAGSYEQYF.

This rearrangement joins TRBV7-8 to TRBJ2-2; possible D gene TRBD2, 7 bases. The germline gives CDR1 SGHVS, CDR2 FQNEAQ. The CDR3 runs 16 residues. V shed 3 bases and J shed 4 bases, with 15 bases lying between them. The CDR3 protein is CASSLTRGGPTGELFF. CDR3 DNA: TGTGCCAGCAGCTTGACGAGGGGGGGCCCCACCGGGGAGCTGTTTTTT.

CDR3 sequence (DNA): TGTGCCTGGGAGGTTGGGCCCTACGAGCAGTACTTC. Amino acids: CAWEVGPYEQYF. The chain carries TRBV30 and TRBJ2-7; D unclear. Germline CDR1 and CDR2: GTSNPN and SVGIG (reference sequence). The CDR3 totals 12 residues. Trimming removed 5 bases from V and 2 bases from J, with 10 bases in between.

This clone was observed a few times. V is TRBV5-1 and J is TRBJ1-6; 8 bases align to TRBD1. Trimming removed 2 bases from V and 5 bases from J; junction bases left unmatched: 6. Per the germline V gene, CDR1 is SGHRS and CDR2 is YFSETQ. There are 16 residues in the CDR3. CDR3 DNA: TGCGCCAGCAGCTTAACAATGACAGGGGATAATTCACCCCTCCACTTT. Protein: CASSLTMTGDNSPLHF.

The chain has TRBV14 and TRBJ2-7; 7 bases fit TRBD1. With 4 bases clipped from V and 6 bases from J, the junction kept 3 bases outside the gene matches. The CDR3 loop spans 12 amino acids. The germline V gene encodes CDR1 SGHDN and CDR2 FVKESK. The CDR3 nucleotides are TGTGCCAGCAGCCTCCAGGGGGTCGAGCAGTACTTC. It translates to CASSLQGVEQYF. The complete variable domain, with remaining parts taken from reference TRBV14 and TRBJ2-7, reads EAGVTQFPSHSVIEKGQTVTLRCDPISGHDNLYWYRRVMGKEIKFLLHFVKESKQDESGMPNNRFLAERTGGTYSTLKVQPAELEDSGVYFCASSLQGVEQYFGPGTRLTVT.

V usage is TRBV3-1 (or the pseudogene TRBV3-2) and J usage is TRBJ1-1; TRBD1 might be the D (5 bases). Germline V gives CDR1 LGHDT, CDR2 YNNKEL (reference sequence). The CDR3 sequence is 15 residues long. V was shortened by 4 bases and J by 4 bases, with 16 bases between the two germline ends. CDR3 loop: CASSLGGRDGTEAFF. The CDR3 coding sequence is TGTGCCAGCAGCCTTGGAGGGCGGGACGGCACTGAAGCTTTCTTT.